This T cell receptor beta chain was retrieved from a study of OX40 agonist ivuxolimab in advanced cancers. Study-wide results and caveats: CD8+ T cells averaged more expanded clones than CD4+.

The data were produced by immunoSEQ multiplex PCR, yet TCRdb's version contains in-frame clones alone and is incomplete. The sample lists 15,000 to 20,000 clones; about 92% were seen once. Details on this clone: Its antigen is undetermined.

J was trimmed by 8 bases and V by 3 bases; bases with no gene match: 8. Germline V lookup: CDR1 SGHRS, CDR2 YFSETQ. This CDR3 region has 15 residues. V is TRBV5-1 and J is TRBJ2-1, with TRBD2 matching over 10 bases. The specimen was CD4+ or CD8+ T cells sorted from blood, collected in a trial of the OX40 agonist ivuxolimab. The origin of this receptor is an adult with an advanced solid tumor such as melanoma, head and neck, liver or kidney cancer. The CDR3 region has the DNA TGCGCCAGCAGCTCCAGCGGGAGGGCTCTGGATGAGCAGTTCTTC. This sequence encodes CASSSSGRALDEQFF. The variable domain in full, with the rest retrieved from reference TRBV5-1 and TRBJ2-1, is KAGVTQTPRYLIKTRGQQVTLSCSPISGHRSVSWYQQTPGQGLQFLFEYFSETQRNKGNFPGRFSGRQFSNSRSEMNVSTLELGDSALYLCASSSSGRALDEQFFGPGTRLTVL.